Reported below is one T cell receptor beta chain. The antigen is undetermined. This entry comes from a study of shared clonotypes between healthy human individuals. Points from the study as a whole: Investigators expected sequencing depth to affect clonotype sharing among donors.

From germline, CDR1 is WSHSY and CDR2 SAAADI. V was cut by 7 bases and J by 0 bases, with 13 bases left in between. The CDR3 runs 14 residues. Each cell subset's genomic DNA was divided evenly among several immunoSEQ plates. Replicate PCRs were loaded with around 0.3 ug DNA from unsorted PBMC, about 30,000 T cell genomes. Repertoires were generated with immunoSEQ multiplex PCR, while TCRdb's copy carries only in-frame clones and drops some. The sample includes about 500,000 clones, roughly three quarters of them seen just once. Input material: PBMCs. This TCR derives from a middle-aged woman in good health. Some clones in this sample may be carry-over from other donors' samples. The V and J genes are TRBV10-2 and TRBJ2-7; D is unresolved. DNA of the CDR3: TGCGCCAGCACCGACTCTCGGAGCTCCTACGAGCAGTACTTC. Translation gives CASTDSRSSYEQYF.